This T cell receptor beta chain was identified during a study of CD8 T cells in ankylosing spondylitis. The study's findings and limits: Matched synovial fluid from ankylosing spondylitis patients was reported to be enriched for disease-linked clones. Roughly 8 highly homologous variants made up a TCR beta motif that seemed to typify ankylosing spondylitis blood.

Trimming removed 4 bases at V and 4 bases at J, with 9 bases between. Looked up from germline, CDR1 is SEHNR and CDR2 is FQNEAQ (reference sequence). CDR3 size: 13 residues. On this clonotype: Antigen specificity is unknown.

TCRdb passed the 5' RACE reads through MiXCR, listing each CDR3 protein once. Of a few hundred thousand distinct CDR3 sequences in the sample, approximately 16% were seen once. The receptor's source is a male donor with ankylosing spondylitis. The rearrangement joins TRBV7-9 to TRBJ2-3, with TRBD1 as a possible D gene (5 bases). Sequencing was performed on blood, either unsorted or a sorted T cell fraction (not recorded which). CDR3 DNA: TGTGCCAGCAGCTCAAGGGGCCCAGATACGCAGTATTTT. This sequence encodes CASSSRGPDTQYF.